This TCR beta chain comes out of a study of cytomegalovirus exposure and HLA in healthy donors. PCR primers comprised 60 Vbeta and 13 Jbeta primers. The method was immunoSEQ multiplex PCR; TCRdb's version includes in-frame clones alone and lacks a portion of them. Of fewer than 200,000 clones listed, roughly 73% were seen once; the top ten hold about 2%. Trimming at V came to 6 bases and at J to 4 bases, leaving 4 bases not matched to a gene. The germline V gene encodes CDR1 MNHNS and CDR2 SASEGT. This CDR3 comprises 13 residues. The source material was PBMCs. The chain employs TRBV6-1 and TRBJ2-7, with 9 positions matching TRBD1. The source of this sequence is a woman aged 25 to 39 in good health and CMV-seronegative. DNA of the CDR3: TGTGCCAGCAGCCGGGGACAGGGTTACGAGCAGTACTTC. Protein: CASSRGQGYEQYF.